The TCR beta chain described here comes from a study of T cell responses to AZD1222 COVID-19 vaccine (dated by TCRdb to about 2021). Regarding the complete study: TCR sequencing covered over 230 trial participants: 200 to 220 given two doses of AZD1222 and 26 given two doses of MenACWY control vaccine. Trial participants were enrolled by age into 18-55, 56-69 and 70-plus year subgroups, with around 150, 28 and 57 TCR-sequenced participants respectively. The paper's findings and limits, for the study overall: In the small 56-69-year group, the increase in depth fell short of significance, most likely because of low power. A significant rise in spike-specific TCR breadth and depth was observed after two AZD1222 doses relative to day 0 and relative to MenACWY recipients. Conclusions about previously exposed vaccinees were limited because only six AZD1222 recipients were SARS-CoV-2 seropositive at baseline. Reportedly, close to half of the unique spike-specific TCRs recognized epitopes lying outside the regions that are mutated in the B.1.351 and B.1.1.7 variants. Participants were mostly white British and included more females than males, and it was suggested by the authors that clonal diversity may have been underestimated. CD4 TCRs associated with the vaccine covered the entire spike protein, and the dominant responses were in regions 160-218 and 743-854. No day 14 peak-response samples were available, so repertoires were characterized only after the peak T cell response.

The sample's time point label is to be understood as: about 28 days (+/-7) after the second vaccine dose. AZD1222 recipients with second doses at about 4 weeks or about 12 weeks were pooled, because spike-specific TCR depth and breadth did not differ between schedules. The vaccinee samples were drawn from two UK trials, COV001 and COV002, one of which was a single-blind randomized controlled phase 2/3 trial testing AZD1222 (ChAdOx1 nCoV-19) in healthy adults. For TCRbeta chain sequencing, PBMC samples from trial participants were taken at day 0 and at day 28 after the second dose. Note on this clone: Its binding antigen is unknown. The sample holds no much larger clone one base away, and base qualities are not on file.

The CDR3 regions of human TCRbeta chains were subjected to immunosequencing. Regarding the original processing steps: TCRs in the repertoires were compared against a reference library of SARS-CoV-2-specific TCRs that had been generated with the MIRA antigen-specificity platform. Breadth meant the fraction of unique TCRs that were SARS-CoV-2-associated, whereas depth meant the fraction of total T cells that were SARS-CoV-2-associated. Using the MIRA data, each spike-specific TCR was assigned both to the spike region to which the TCR was reactive and to a CD4 or CD8 class. Log10-transformed breadth and depth values were compared by one-way ANOVA with Sidak's multiple comparisons tests. The table comes from immuneACCESS by way of TCRdb, which keeps in-frame sequences with V and J called. Part of the clones is missing from these tables; in studies checked, under half for an unresolved V gene and the rest for unknown reasons. V and J calls plus clone size are reproduced from that table; the DNA served to infer D and trimming. A total of over 95,000 clones appear in this sample, approximately 89% of them only once. Around 8.4% of the sample is taken by the ten largest.

The origin of this receptor is an adult who received the AZD1222 COVID-19 vaccine. The input for sequencing was peripheral blood, taken 28 days after the second AZD1222 dose.

CDR3 sequence: CSVEDRITYEQYF. The nucleotide sequence reads as follows: TGCAGCGTTGAGGACAGGATTACCTACGAGCAGTACTTC. Recombination linked TRBV29-1 to TRBJ2-7, and 7 bases in between align with TRBD1. The CDR3 measures 13 amino acids from cysteine to phenylalanine. The CDR3 DNA has 39 bases and is translated from base 1. From V the trimming removes 3 bases and from J it removes 2 bases, while the gene matches leave 4 bases of the junction unaccounted for. The germline V gene yields SQVTM for CDR1 and ANQGSEA for CDR2.